This T cell receptor beta chain was captured by sequencing in a study of blood T cell repertoires in COVID-19. Looking at the study overall: Both acute and convalescent COVID-19 samples were obtained from the United States, Italy and Spain.

How the authors handled the data: Counts of nucleated cells, estimated from reference gene primer amplification, were obtained. Some clones are missing from TCRdb's copy, which holds only in-frame ones; the method was immunoSEQ multiplex PCR. V, J and clone size are those of that table, while D and trimming were read from the DNA. Counted here are 140,000 or so clones, approximately 85% occurring once; the ten biggest clones make up about 1.7%. Trimming cost V 5 bases and J 2 bases; bases outside gene matches: 6. CDR1 is SGHRS and CDR2 is YFSETQ in the germline V gene. This CDR3 region has 14 residues.

V gene TRBV5-1 combines with J gene TRBJ1-1, with 7 bases lining up with TRBD1. The receptor was derived from a man aged 70 or older with acute or convalescent COVID-19. The sample consisted of peripheral blood. CDR3 in amino acids: CASREGASNTEAFF. CDR3 nucleotide sequence: TGCGCCAGCAGAGAGGGGGCCTCAAACACTGAAGCTTTCTTT.